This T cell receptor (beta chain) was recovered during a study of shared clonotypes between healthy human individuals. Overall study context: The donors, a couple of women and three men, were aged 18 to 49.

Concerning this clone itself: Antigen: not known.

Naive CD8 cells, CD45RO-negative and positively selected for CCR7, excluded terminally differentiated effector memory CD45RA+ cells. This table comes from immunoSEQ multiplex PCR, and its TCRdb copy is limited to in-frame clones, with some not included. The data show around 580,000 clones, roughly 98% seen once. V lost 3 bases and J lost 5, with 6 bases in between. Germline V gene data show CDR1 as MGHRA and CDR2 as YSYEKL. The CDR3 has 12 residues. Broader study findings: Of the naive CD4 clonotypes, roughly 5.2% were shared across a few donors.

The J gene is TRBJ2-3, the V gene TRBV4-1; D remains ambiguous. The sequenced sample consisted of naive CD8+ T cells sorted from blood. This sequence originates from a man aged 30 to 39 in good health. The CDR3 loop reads CASSHRGDTQYF. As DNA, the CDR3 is TGCGCCAGCAGCCACCGAGGAGATACGCAGTATTTT.